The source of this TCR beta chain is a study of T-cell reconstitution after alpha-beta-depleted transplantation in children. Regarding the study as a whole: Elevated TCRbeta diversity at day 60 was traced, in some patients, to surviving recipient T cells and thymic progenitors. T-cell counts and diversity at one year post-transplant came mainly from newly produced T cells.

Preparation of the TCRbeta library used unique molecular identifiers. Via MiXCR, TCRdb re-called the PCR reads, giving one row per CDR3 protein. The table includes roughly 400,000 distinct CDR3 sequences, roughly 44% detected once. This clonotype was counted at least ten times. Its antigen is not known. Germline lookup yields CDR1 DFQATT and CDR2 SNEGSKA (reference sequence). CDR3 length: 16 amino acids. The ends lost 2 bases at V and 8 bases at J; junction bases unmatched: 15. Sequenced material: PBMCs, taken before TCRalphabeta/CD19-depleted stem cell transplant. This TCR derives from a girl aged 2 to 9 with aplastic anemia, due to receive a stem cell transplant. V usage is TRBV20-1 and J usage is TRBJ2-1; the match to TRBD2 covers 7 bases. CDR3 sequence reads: CSARHGRAVVGDEQFF. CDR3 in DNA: TGCAGTGCTAGACATGGGAGGGCCGTGGTCGGGGATGAGCAGTTCTTC.